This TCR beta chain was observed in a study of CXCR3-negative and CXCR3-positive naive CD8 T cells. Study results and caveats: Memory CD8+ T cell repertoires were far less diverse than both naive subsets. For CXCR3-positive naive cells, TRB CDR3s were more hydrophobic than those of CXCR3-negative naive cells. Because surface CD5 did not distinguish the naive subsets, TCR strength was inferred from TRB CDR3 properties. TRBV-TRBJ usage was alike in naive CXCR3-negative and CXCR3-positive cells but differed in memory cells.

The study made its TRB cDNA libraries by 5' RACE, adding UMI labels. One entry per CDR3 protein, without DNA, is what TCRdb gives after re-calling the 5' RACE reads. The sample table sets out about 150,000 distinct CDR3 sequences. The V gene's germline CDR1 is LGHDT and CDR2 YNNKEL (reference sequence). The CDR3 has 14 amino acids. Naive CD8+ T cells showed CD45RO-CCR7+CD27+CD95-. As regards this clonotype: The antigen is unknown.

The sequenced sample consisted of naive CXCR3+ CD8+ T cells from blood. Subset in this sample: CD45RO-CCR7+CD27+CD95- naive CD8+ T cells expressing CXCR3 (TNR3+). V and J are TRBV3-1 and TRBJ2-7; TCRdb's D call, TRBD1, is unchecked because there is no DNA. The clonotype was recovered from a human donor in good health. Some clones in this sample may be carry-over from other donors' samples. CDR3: CASSQIQGTDEQYF.